Presented here are 30 T cell receptor beta chains from one specimen sequenced in a study of vaccination and CD4 T cells after COVID-19. Described treatment: roughly ten-day PBMC culture with coronavirus spike peptide pools or control peptides (ViraFEST assay). No antigen is known for these receptors. Sequence data for DNA of cultured CD4+ T cells were generated by the Oncomine TCR Beta short-read assay. Each CDR3 protein gets one entry after TCRdb re-called the PCR reads with MiXCR. The sample contains under 20,000 distinct CDR3 sequences, 43% of which appear only once. Sequencing was performed on CD4+ T cells from blood, cultured in vitro, taken after SARS-CoV-2 vaccination. The receptors were gathered from a human donor who had recovered from COVID-19.

This chain connects TRBV7-9 to TRBJ2-4, with D tentatively TRBD1 (6 bases). V lost 5 bases, J lost 6 bases, and 17 bases lay in between. This CDR3 spans 15 amino acids. The V gene's germline CDR1 is SEHNR and CDR2 FQNEAQ (reference sequence). CDR3 nucleotides: TGTGCCAGCAGCGAGGGTCTGGGGGCCGCAAACATTCAGTACTTC. Translated, it gives CASSEGLGAANIQYF.

The chain combines TRBV27 with TRBJ1-1; D may be TRBD1 (5 bases). CDR1 and CDR2 from the germline V gene are MNHEY and SMNVEV (reference sequence). Trimming stripped 3 bases from V and 5 bases from J, with 10 bases between. CDR3 length equals 13 residues. CDR3 in amino acids: CASSFSTETEAFF. The CDR3 coding sequence is TGTGCCAGCAGTTTCTCGACAGAGACTGAAGCTTTCTTT.

This clonotype has only a few counts. CDR3 region: CSARVWQGAQPYEQYF. The CDR3, as DNA: TGCAGTGCTAGAGTCTGGCAGGGGGCACAACCCTACGAGCAGTACTTC. The V gene is TRBV20-1, the J gene TRBJ2-7; 8 positions match TRBD1. The CDR3 sequence is 16 residues long. CDR1 DFQATT and CDR2 SNEGSKA come from the germline V gene (reference sequence). V was clipped by 1 base and J by 2 bases; unmatched bases: 10.

This clonotype was picked up a small number of times. The V call is TRBV6-2 or TRBV6-3, the J call TRBJ1-5; the D gene is possibly TRBD1 (5 bases). This CDR3 region has 16 residues. Germline V gives CDR1 MNHEY, CDR2 SVGEGT. Trimming pared 4 bases from V and 2 bases from J, leaving 15 bases between. The CDR3 DNA sequence: TGTGCCAGCAGTTCCCCGGACCGAGGGGGCAATCAGCCCCAGCATTTT. This codes for CASSSPDRGGNQPQHF.

The table lists this clonotype with a few counts. The chain carries TRBV2 and TRBJ1-5; possibly TRBD1 for D (5 bases). The germline V and J ends were trimmed by 4 bases and 3 bases, with 10 bases remaining between them. CDR1 SNHLY and CDR2 FYNNEI come from the germline V gene. CDR3 size: 14 residues. This CDR3 is CASSGGQANQPQHF. CDR3 sequence (DNA): TGTGCCAGCAGTGGGGGCCAGGCCAATCAGCCCCAGCATTTT.

This clonotype appeared a few times. The gene calls are TRBV28 and TRBJ1-5; 10 positions match TRBD1. The CDR3 sequence is 16 residues long. J lost 6 bases, V lost 5 bases, and 10 bases had no gene match. Germline CDR1 MDHEN, CDR2 SYDVKM. The CDR3 spells CASSPRQGALGQPQHF. CDR3 coding DNA: TGTGCCAGCAGTCCGAGACAGGGGGCGCTGGGTCAGCCCCAGCATTTT.

This clonotype was counted only a few times. This chain uses TRBV19 with TRBJ2-5, with TRBD1 matching 9 bases. Germline CDR1 and CDR2: LNHDA and SQIVND (reference sequence). Trimming at V came to 5 bases and at J to 7 bases, leaving 8 bases not matched to a gene. The CDR3 length is 14 residues. The CDR3 is CASSPGTGTGTQYF. DNA of the CDR3: TGTGCCAGTAGTCCTGGGACAGGGACCGGGACCCAGTACTTC.

The genes are TRBV12-5 and TRBJ2-7; no clear D. Trimming took off 2 bases at V and 6 bases at J, with 8 bases between the two ends. This CDR3 has 12 residues. CDR1 LGHNT and CDR2 FRNRAP come from the germline V gene. The CDR3 DNA sequence: TGTGCTAGTGGTTTGAACACGCCCGAGCAGTACTTC. Its translation: CASGLNTPEQYF.

This chain links TRBV7-9 with TRBJ2-3; 11 bases map to TRBD2. The V gene's germline CDR1 is SEHNR and CDR2 FQNEAQ (reference sequence). The CDR3 has 16 amino acids. V was pared by 1 base and J by 3 bases, with 3 bases of the junction left unmatched. The CDR3 region has the DNA TGTGCCAGCAGCTTAGTAGCGGGAGGGGGGACAGATACGCAGTATTTT. It codes for CASSLVAGGGTDTQYF.

This clonotype was counted a few times. This rearrangement joins TRBV11-3 to TRBJ1-1; tentatively, D is TRBD1 (6 bases). CDR1 is SGHNT and CDR2 is YENEEA in the germline V gene. This CDR3 comprises 16 residues. Deletions cut 4 bases from V and 3 bases from J, with 18 bases between. The CDR3 DNA reads as TGTGCCAGCAGCTCTGGCTACAGGGCCGCGGACACTGAAGCTTTCTTT. It specifies CASSSGYRAADTEAFF.

This clonotype came up a few times. In nucleotides, the CDR3 is TGTGCCAGCAGCCAAGATAGGGACTATGGCTACACCTTC. Amino acid sequence: CASSQDRDYGYTF. The rearrangement uses TRBV6-2 or TRBV6-3 and TRBJ1-2, with D uncertain. V dropped 6 bases and J dropped 3 bases, with 11 bases sitting between them. The CDR3 consists of 13 residues. Germline V gene data show CDR1 as MNHEY and CDR2 as SVGEGT.

V is TRBV14 and J is TRBJ1-6; possibly TRBD1 for D (6 bases). Germline V gene data show CDR1 as SGHDN and CDR2 as FVKESK. V was trimmed by 9 bases and J by 5 bases, leaving 11 bases between them. The CDR3 loop spans 13 amino acids. The CDR3 here is CASRQVDNSPLHF. As DNA, the CDR3 is TGTGCCAGTAGACAGGTTGATAATTCACCCCTCCACTTT. Looking up the rest from reference TRBV14 and TRBJ1-6 gives the full variable domain: EAGVTQFPSHSVIEKGQTVTLRCDPISGHDNLYWYRRVMGKEIKFLLHFVKESKQDESGMPNNRFLAERTGGTYSTLKVQPAELEDSGVYFCASRQVDNSPLHFGNGTRLTVT.

The rearrangement joins TRBV7-2 to TRBJ2-1, with TRBD2 matching over 7 bases. Germline V gene sequence: CDR1 SGHTA, CDR2 FQGNSA. Trimming took 5 bases from V and 8 from J; bases not matched to a gene: 12. The CDR3 loop spans 15 amino acids. Here the CDR3 reads CASSKASGVGDEQFF. In DNA, the CDR3 is TGTGCCAGCAGCAAGGCCAGCGGGGTGGGAGATGAGCAGTTCTTC.

The table lists this clonotype with a count of one. This chain uses TRBV12-3 or TRBV12-4 with TRBJ1-6; D remains unclear. V gave up 5 bases and J gave up 7 bases, with 12 bases separating them. The CDR3 has 14 residues. CDR3 sequence (DNA): TGTGCCAGCAGTACGGACCTTATGAATTCACCCCTCCACTTT. Protein sequence: CASSTDLMNSPLHF.

This clonotype was recorded only once. J is TRBJ1-4 and V is TRBV7-2; the D is unclear. Trimming cost V 1 base and J 7 bases, with 13 bases left between them. This CDR3 is built from 15 residues. The germline V gene encodes CDR1 SGHTA and CDR2 FQGNSA. The CDR3 DNA follows: TGTGCCAGCAGCTTAGGTTGGGCGCGGGGTGAAAAACTGTTTTTT. Translating gives CASSLGWARGEKLFF.

The genes are TRBV19 and TRBJ1-4; D ambiguous. CDR3 size: 11 residues. Germline V CDR1 and CDR2: LNHDA, SQIVND (reference sequence). The V end lost 3 bases, the J end lost 10 bases, and 6 bases lay between the germline ends. CDR3 nucleotide sequence: TGTGCCAGTAGTATGGGCCGAAAACTGTTTTTT. Translating it yields CASSMGRKLFF.

This clonotype occurred a few times. The rearrangement joins TRBV7-8 to TRBJ2-2; 9 nucleotides line up with TRBD1. V trimming: 5 bases; J trimming: 3 bases; junction bases outside the gene matches: 7. There are 16 residues in the CDR3. Germline CDR1 and CDR2: SGHVS and FQNEAQ. CDR3 sequence: CASSPSQGADTGELFF. The CDR3 DNA reads TGTGCCAGCAGCCCCTCACAGGGGGCGGACACCGGGGAGCTGTTTTTT. The variable domain in full, with the rest retrieved from reference TRBV7-8 and TRBJ2-2, is GAGVSQSPRYKVAKRGQDVALRCDPISGHVSLFWYQQALGQGPEFLTYFQNEAQLDKSGLPSDRFFAERPEGSVSTLKIQRTQQEDSAVYLCASSPSQGADTGELFFGEGSRLTVL.

The chain combines TRBV12-3 or TRBV12-4 with TRBJ1-2; tentatively, D is TRBD1 (5 bases). Trimming took 6 bases from V and 3 from J, leaving 14 bases between them. CDR3 length: 14 residues. The CDR3 is CASSLAGEDYGYTF. The CDR3 bases are TGTGCCAGCAGCTTGGCGGGGGAAGACTATGGCTACACCTTC.

This chain uses TRBV23-1 with TRBJ2-7; 9 bases fit TRBD1. TRBV23-1 is an open reading frame, and its role is uncertain. Trimming removed 3 bases from V and 7 bases from J; junction bases left unmatched: 7. The CDR3 extends over 14 amino acids. The CDR3 here is CASSHRDRVGEQYF. In DNA, the CDR3 is TGCGCCAGCAGTCACAGGGACAGGGTGGGGGAGCAGTACTTC.

This chain links TRBV15 with TRBJ1-2; unclear D gene. The germline V gene has CDR1 LNHNV and CDR2 YYDKDF (reference sequence). The V and J ends lost 1 base and 8 bases respectively, with 17 bases between them. The CDR3 covers 15 residues. The CDR3 DNA reads as TGTGCCACCAGCAGAGCGAACGGGCGGAGTAGAGGCTACACCTTC. Translating it yields CATSRANGRSRGYTF.

The genes are TRBV6-1 and TRBJ2-3; TRBD1 might be the D (6 bases). The CDR3 has 18 residues. Looked up from germline, CDR1 is MNHNS and CDR2 is SASEGT. The V end was cut by 4 bases, the J end by 2 bases, with 22 bases between. The CDR3 loop reads CASSASSGRGLNTDTQYF. CDR3 DNA sequence: TGTGCCAGCAGTGCCTCGTCCGGCAGGGGCCTAAACACAGATACGCAGTATTTT.

This clonotype was seen a handful of times. The V call is TRBV28, the J call TRBJ1-2, with TRBD1 matching over 10 bases. The CDR3 is 14 residues long. The V segment lost 2 bases and the J segment 7 bases; nucleotides outside the gene matches: 4. Per germline, CDR1 MDHEN and CDR2 SYDVKM. The CDR3 reads CASSLGTGAFGYTF. The DNA for the CDR3 is TGTGCCAGCAGTTTAGGGACAGGGGCCTTTGGCTACACCTTC.

This rearrangement joins TRBV6-2 or TRBV6-3 to TRBJ2-7, with 7 bases aligning to TRBD2. The junction had 17 bases not matched to a gene; V was cut back by 7 bases and J by 5 bases. This CDR3 comprises 16 residues. Germline lookup yields CDR1 MNHEY and CDR2 SVGEGT. This CDR3 reads CASTPGFRAGVNEQYF. The CDR3 DNA is TGTGCCAGCACTCCCGGGTTTAGGGCGGGAGTTAACGAGCAGTACTTC.

This chain links TRBV6-1 with TRBJ1-2; no firm D call. Between the trimmed V and J ends, which lost 1 base and 7 bases, there was a span of 10 bases. The germline CDR1 and CDR2 sequences are MNHNS and SASEGT. CDR3 length equals 13 residues. The CDR3 bases are TGTGCCAGCAGTGAAGATGTGTGGTCTGGCTACACCTTC. Protein: CASSEDVWSGYTF.

The CDR3 is CASSSGREETQYF. DNA for the CDR3: TGTGCCAGTAGTAGCGGGAGGGAAGAGACCCAGTACTTC. This chain links TRBV19 with TRBJ2-5; 9 bases agree with TRBD2. V gave up 4 bases and J gave up 3 bases; unmatched junction bases: 0. CDR3 length: 13 amino acids. Germline V gives CDR1 LNHDA, CDR2 SQIVND (reference sequence). The full variable domain, in which reference TRBV19 and TRBJ2-5 provide the parts outside the CDR3, is DGGITQSPKYLFRKEGQNVTLSCEQNLNHDAMYWYRQDPGQGLRLIYYSQIVNDFQKGDIAEGYSVSREKKESFPLTVTSAQKNPTAFYLCASSSGREETQYFGPGTRLLVL.

This clonotype was detected a few times. The chain is built from TRBV12-3 or TRBV12-4 and TRBJ2-5; possible D gene TRBD2, 5 bases. This CDR3 comprises 13 residues. Trimming took off 3 bases at V and 5 bases at J, with 10 bases between the two ends. The CDR3 DNA reads as TGTGCCAGCAGTTTCGCGGGCAAGGAGACCCAGTACTTC. It is translated as CASSFAGKETQYF.

In its sample, this clonotype was seen a few times. The chain couples TRBV19 to TRBJ2-2; D may be TRBD2 (5 bases). With 3 bases removed from V and 2 bases from J, the gap between germline ends came to 7 bases. CDR3 length: 14 residues. Germline CDR1 reads LNHDA; CDR2 reads SQIVND (reference sequence). The chain's CDR3 is CASSMGRNTGELFF. As DNA, the CDR3 is TGTGCCAGTAGTATGGGGAGAAACACCGGGGAGCTGTTTTTT.

CDR3 region: CAISESPGGKPSTDTQYF. The CDR3 DNA is TGTGCCATCAGTGAGTCCCCGGGAGGCAAACCTAGCACAGATACGCAGTATTTT. V gene TRBV10-3 combines with J gene TRBJ2-3; 7 nucleotides line up with TRBD2. CDR3 length: 18 amino acids. Germline V gene lookup returns CDR1 ENHRY and CDR2 SYGVKD. The ends lost 0 bases at V and 0 bases at J; junction bases unmatched: 9.

The chain combines TRBV6-1 with TRBJ1-6, with 12 bases lining up with TRBD1. V lost 5 bases to trimming and J lost 8 bases; unmatched junction nucleotides: 7. Germline loops: CDR1 MNHNS, CDR2 SASEGT. The CDR3 is 16 amino acids. Written as DNA, the CDR3 is TGTGCCAGCAGTAGGGACAGGGGGCGCCGGGATTCACCCCTCCACTTT. Protein: CASSRDRGRRDSPLHF.

The rearrangement joins TRBV7-2 to TRBJ2-2; D uncertain. Germline V CDR1 and CDR2: SGHTA, FQGNSA. V shed 5 bases and J shed 0 bases, with 10 bases lying between them. CDR3 length: 15 residues. CDR3 sequence reads: CASSPRSANTGELFF. The CDR3 nucleotides are TGTGCCAGCAGCCCTCGAAGCGCGAACACCGGGGAGCTGTTTTTT.